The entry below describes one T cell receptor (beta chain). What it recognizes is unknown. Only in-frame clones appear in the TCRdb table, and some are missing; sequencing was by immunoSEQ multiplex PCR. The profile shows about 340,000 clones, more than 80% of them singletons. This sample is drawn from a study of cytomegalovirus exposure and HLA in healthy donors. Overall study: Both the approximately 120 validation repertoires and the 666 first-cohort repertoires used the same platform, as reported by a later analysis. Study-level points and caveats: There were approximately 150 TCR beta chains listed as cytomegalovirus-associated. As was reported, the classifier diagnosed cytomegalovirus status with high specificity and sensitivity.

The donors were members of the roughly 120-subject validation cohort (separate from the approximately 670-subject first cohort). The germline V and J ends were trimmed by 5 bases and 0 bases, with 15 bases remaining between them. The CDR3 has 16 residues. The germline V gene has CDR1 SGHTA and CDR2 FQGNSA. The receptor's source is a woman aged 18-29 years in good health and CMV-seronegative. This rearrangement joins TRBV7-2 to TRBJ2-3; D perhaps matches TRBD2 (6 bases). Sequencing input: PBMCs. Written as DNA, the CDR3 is TGTGCCAGCAGCCCCCCGGGACTCACTAGCACAGATACGCAGTATTTT. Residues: CASSPPGLTSTDTQYF. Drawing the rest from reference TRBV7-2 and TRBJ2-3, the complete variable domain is GAGVSQSPSNKVTEKGKDVELRCDPISGHTALYWYRQSLGQGLEFLIYFQGNSAPDKSGLPSDRFSAERTGGSVSTLTIQRTQQEDSAVYLCASSPPGLTSTDTQYFGPGTRLTVL.